This T cell receptor beta chain is from a study of circulating and synovial CD4+ cells in juvenile arthritis. Overall study findings and caveats: Overlap with synovium rose as more T cells were sequenced. CPL and bulk CD4 samples differed at least tenfold in T cell genomes.

TCRdb's copy holds only in-frame clones and misses some; the assay was immunoSEQ multiplex PCR. There are around 31,000 clones in the sample; nearly 97% occur only once, and approximately 0.19% lies in the top ten. As concerns this clone: Antigen: not known.

This TCR came from a human donor with juvenile idiopathic arthritis. The sequenced sample was CD4+ T cells from blood.

CDR3 sequence reads: CASSMRTDAYGYTF. The CDR3 DNA is TGTGCCAGTAGTATGAGGACAGATGCCTATGGCTACACCTTC. The V gene is TRBV19, the J gene TRBJ1-2; a weak D match, TRBD1 (6 bases). The CDR3 is 14 amino acids. Trimming stripped 3 bases from V and 4 bases from J, with 12 bases between. Germline V gene sequence: CDR1 LNHDA, CDR2 SQIVND (reference sequence).